In its sample, the clone carrying this T cell receptor beta chain was seen a few times. No antigen is known for it. Germline V gene data show CDR1 as DFQATT and CDR2 as SNEGSKA (reference sequence). CDR3 length: 12 residues. V was cut by 4 bases and J by 2 bases, with 9 bases left in between. This specimen belongs to a study of blood T cells in healthy people across ages. Study findings and constraints: It was not known whether donors were CMV positive (a possible confounder of expanded clonotype changes). Estimates drawn from one million T cells were deemed to understate diversity. Both naive CD4+ cell counts and diversity were greater in long-lived donors than in aged donors.

Extractions gave at least 5.5 micrograms of total RNA per sample. Primers used in a second PCR of about 7 to 11 cycles were a sample-barcoded 5' primer and a J-beta primer mix. TCRdb ran MiXCR on the 5' RACE reads and lists one entry per CDR3 protein. This sample has over 1.5 million distinct CDR3 sequences, with 49% found just once. The J gene is TRBJ2-7, the V gene TRBV20-1; TRBD2 might be the D (6 bases). The sequenced sample was blood. This clonotype was sampled from a woman in her thirties or forties in good health. CDR3: CSAKTSTYEQYF. Written as DNA, the CDR3 is TGCAGTGCTAAGACTAGTACCTACGAGCAGTACTTC.